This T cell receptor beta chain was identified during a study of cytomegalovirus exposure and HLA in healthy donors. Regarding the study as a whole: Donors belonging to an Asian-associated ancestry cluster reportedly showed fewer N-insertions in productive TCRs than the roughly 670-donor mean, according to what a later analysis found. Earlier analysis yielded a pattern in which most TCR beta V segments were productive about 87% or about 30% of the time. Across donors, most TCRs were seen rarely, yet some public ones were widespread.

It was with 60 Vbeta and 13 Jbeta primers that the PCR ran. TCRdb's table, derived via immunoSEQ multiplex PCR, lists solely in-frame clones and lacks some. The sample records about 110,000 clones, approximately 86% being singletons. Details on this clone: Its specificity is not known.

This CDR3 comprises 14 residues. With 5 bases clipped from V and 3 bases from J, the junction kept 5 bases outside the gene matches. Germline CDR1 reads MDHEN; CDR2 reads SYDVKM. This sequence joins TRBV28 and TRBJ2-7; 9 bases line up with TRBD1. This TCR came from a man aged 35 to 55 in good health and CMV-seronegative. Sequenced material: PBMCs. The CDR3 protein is CASSPGTGLYEQYF. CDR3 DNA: TGTGCCAGCAGTCCCGGGACAGGGCTCTACGAGCAGTACTTC.